What follows are 4 T cell receptor beta chains derived from one specimen sequenced in a study of T cells in Graves' hyperthyroidism and ophthalmopathy. Researchers took RNA transcripts and amplified the TCR beta CDR3 regions from them. Primed by the HTBI set, a first-round RT-PCR was run on the TCR CDR3. TCRdb ran MiXCR on the multiplex PCR reads and lists one entry per CDR3 protein. The sample contains hundreds of thousands of distinct CDR3 sequences, about a fifth of which appear only once. The sample consisted of blood. These receptors originate from a man aged 25-45 years with Graves' ophthalmopathy.

This clonotype was seen more than once but under ten times. V and J are TRBV10-3 and TRBJ1-1; D not certain. Germline assignment: CDR1 ENHRY and CDR2 SYGVKD. CDR3 size: 13 residues. Trimming left V 2 bases short and J 1 base short, with 5 bases between. As DNA, the CDR3 is TGTGCCATCAGTGAGCCCGAGAACACTGAAGCTTTCTTT. Its translation is CAISEPENTEAFF.

This chain connects TRBV4-1 to TRBJ2-1; D gene ambiguous. Germline V gives CDR1 MGHRA, CDR2 YSYEKL. There are 14 residues in the CDR3. Trimming took 1 base from V and 9 from J, leaving 13 bases between them. The CDR3 nucleotides are TGCGCCAGCAGCCAAGGAATCGCTGGTGTTGAGCAGTTCTTC. This encodes CASSQGIAGVEQFF.

This clonotype was observed a handful of times. The J gene is TRBJ2-7, the V gene TRBV7-9, with 8 positions matching TRBD1. CDR3 length: 14 residues. V lost 6 bases, J lost 0 bases, and 4 bases stayed unmatched. Germline V gene lookup returns CDR1 SEHNR and CDR2 FQNEAQ (reference sequence). The CDR3, as DNA: TGTGCCAGCAGAGAAGACAGGGGCTCCTACGAGCAGTACTTC. It codes for CASREDRGSYEQYF.

This clonotype came up many times. The chain's CDR3 is CASSLEFSYNEQFF. As DNA, the CDR3 is TGTGCCAGCAGCTTAGAATTTTCCTACAATGAGCAGTTCTTC. This chain links TRBV11-2 with TRBJ2-1, with D hard to call. Germline V gives CDR1 SGHAT, CDR2 FQNNGV. This CDR3 spans 14 amino acids. V was pared by 0 bases and J by 1 base, with 4 bases between.